The sequence of this T cell receptor (beta chain) was determined in a study of control samples from healthy donors and cancer patients. V was clipped by 2 bases and J by 2 bases, with 12 bases between them. CDR3 length: 15 amino acids. Germline lookup yields CDR1 ENHRY and CDR2 SYGVKD. TCRdb keeps only in-frame clones here, not all; method: immunoSEQ multiplex PCR. The sample carries under 150,000 clones, 85% to 95% recorded once. The sequence came from a man aged 45-60 years with head and neck cancer. The chain is built from TRBV10-3 and TRBJ2-5; D not resolved. Sequencing input: PBMCs. The DNA for the CDR3 is TGTGCCATCAGTGAGGGAGCGCTCCCGCAAGAGACCCAGTACTTC. This gives the protein CAISEGALPQETQYF.